This T cell receptor (beta chain) comes out of a study of response to subunit inactivated influenza vaccine. General study points: Each seasonal flu vaccination may recruit only limited new T cells, authors suggested.

This clonotype occurred many times. Its antigen is as yet unknown. V was pared by 6 bases and J by 4 bases, with 20 bases between. Germline CDR1 is SQVTM and CDR2 is ANQGSEA. The CDR3 sequence is 15 residues long. Each CDR3 protein is one row after TCRdb ran MiXCR on the RT-PCR reads. This repertoire shows 500,000 to 750,000 distinct CDR3 sequences, about 14% found once; its top ten account for roughly 11%. The specimen was PBMCs from blood, collected less than 13 days after vaccination. The chain carries TRBV29-1 and TRBJ2-3; D uncertain. This receptor was taken from a middle-aged man who received an inactivated influenza vaccine. In DNA, the CDR3 is TGCAGCGTAGAGCAAGGGTTTGACACCCCAGATACGCAGTATTTT. It codes for CSVEQGFDTPDTQYF.